Listed here are 3 T cell receptor beta chains from one sample, sequenced in a study of cytomegalovirus exposure and HLA in healthy donors. Vbeta (60) and Jbeta (13) primers were used in the PCR. The assay was immunoSEQ multiplex PCR, and TCRdb's table has in-frame clones only and misses some. The specimen's table records 50,000 to 70,000 clones. Material: PBMCs. Source of these receptors: a man aged 50 to 60 in good health and CMV-seropositive.

The gene calls are TRBV29-1 and TRBJ2-1; TRBD2 aligns across 8 bases. The CDR3 runs to 16 residues. Germline V CDR1 and CDR2: SQVTM, ANQGSEA. The junction had 12 bases not matched to a gene; V was cut back by 3 bases and J by 5 bases. This CDR3 is CSVDGGGPSTNNEQFF. The CDR3 bases are TGCAGCGTTGACGGCGGGGGGCCATCAACAAACAATGAGCAGTTCTTC.

Written as DNA, the CDR3 is TGTGCCAGCAGCCGCGGAGGGGCATATGGCTACACCTTC. It encodes CASSRGGAYGYTF. V gene TRBV7-2 combines with J gene TRBJ1-2; TRBD1 might be the D (5 bases). This CDR3 is built from 13 residues. The germline V gene encodes CDR1 SGHTA and CDR2 FQGNSA. V gave up 5 bases and J gave up 5 bases, with 12 bases separating them.

This chain connects TRBV6-6 to TRBJ2-2; perhaps TRBD1 as D (6 bases). V was trimmed by 6 bases and J by 7 bases, leaving 18 bases between them. CDR1 MNHNY and CDR2 SVGAGI come from the germline V gene (reference sequence). The CDR3 extends over 15 amino acids. The CDR3 nucleotides are TGTGCCAGCAGGGGCCCTCAGGGGTTGGGCGGGGAGCTGTTTTTT. Its protein is CASRGPQGLGGELFF.